Listed below are T cell receptor beta chains from one sample, sequenced in a study of tissue T cells after allogeneic stem cell transplantation. The protocol was immunoSEQ multiplex PCR, while the TCRdb copy is restricted to in-frame clones and leaves out a portion. The top ten clones hold approximately 6.2% of a sample with around 2,200 clones, about 76% of them seen once. Sample: ileal tissue, taken at autopsy. Receptors were obtained from a male patient aged 35-69 years with steroid-refractory graft-versus-host disease after an allogeneic stem cell transplant. Certain T cells may be donor cells from the graft. The CDR3 runs from the conserved cysteine through the conserved F or W. The order of the fields is J gene, D gene, clone size, V gene, CDR3 protein, CDR3 DNA. D genes are given only for firm matches. Clone size is stated in some rows and not others, as once, few, many or a class when expanded.

TRBJ2-5	TRBD2	.	TRBV6-6	CASRPGLAWETQYF	TGTGCCAGCAGGCCGGGACTAGCGTGGGAGACCCAGTACTTC
TRBJ1-1	.	.	TRBV5-4	CASSALQGLENTEAFF	TGTGCCAGCAGCGCCCTACAGGGACTAGAGAACACTGAAGCTTTCTTT
TRBJ2-3	.	.	TRBV10-3	CAISGQGDTQYF	TGTGCCATCAGTGGTCAGGGGGATACGCAGTATTTT
TRBJ2-2	.	.	TRBV5-4	CASSLVGGMGTGELFF	TGTGCCAGCAGCTTGGTGGGGGGAATGGGCACCGGGGAGCTGTTTTTT
TRBJ1-1	.	once	TRBV28	CASTDRMGAFF	TGTGCCAGTACTGACAGGATGGGAGCTTTCTTT
TRBJ2-7	.	.	TRBV5-6	CASSLLGAYEQYF	TGTGCCAGCAGCTTGCTGGGGGCCTACGAGCAGTACTTC
TRBJ1-2	.	few	TRBV25-1	CATQVNYGYTF	TGTGCCACACAGGTTAACTATGGCTACACCTTC
TRBJ2-5	.	.	TRBV7-7	CASSLIAEETQYF	TGTGCTAGCAGCTTAATAGCGGAAGAGACCCAGTACTTC
TRBJ2-7	TRBD1	.	TRBV19	CASSIDIQGAYEQYF	TGTGCCAGTAGTATAGATATACAGGGGGCCTACGAGCAGTACTTC
TRBJ1-6	.	once	TRBV19	CASSMTDSNSPLHF	TGTGCCAGTAGTATGACGGACAGTAATTCACCCCTCCACTTT
TRBJ2-3	.	.	TRBV6-5	CASLAAIGTDTQYF	TGTGCCAGCCTAGCCGCGATTGGGACAGATACGCAGTATTTT
TRBJ1-1	.	few	TRBV11-2	CASSLQSMNTEAFF	TGTGCCAGCAGCTTGCAGAGTATGAACACTGAAGCTTTCTTT
TRBJ2-7	.	.	TRBV7-2	CASSLLTRSEQYF	TGTGCCAGCAGCTTGCTGACCCGAAGCGAGCAGTACTTC
TRBJ2-2	TRBD2	.	TRBV10-3	CAISEPTSGGASGTGELFF	TGTGCCATCAGTGAGCCCACTAGCGGGGGGGCCTCGGGCACCGGGGAGCTGTTTTTT
TRBJ1-3	.	.	TRBV10-2	CASSAGNTIYF	TGCGCCAGCAGTGCCGGAAACACCATATATTTT
TRBJ1-2	.	.	TRBV19	CASSPEGGPNYGYTF	TGTGCCAGTAGTCCGGAGGGGGGACCTAACTATGGCTACACCTTC
TRBJ2-5	.	.	TRBV6-2/TRBV6-3	CASSRHSGADQETQYF	TGTGCCAGCAGCCGACACTCCGGGGCAGACCAAGAGACCCAGTACTTC
TRBJ1-2	.	.	TRBV20-1	CSASGGQERYGYTF	TGCAGTGCCAGTGGGGGGCAGGAAAGGTATGGCTACACCTTC
TRBJ1-5	.	.	TRBV7-9	CASSGGVYQPQHF	TGTGCCAGCAGTGGGGGGGTCTATCAGCCCCAGCATTTT
TRBJ2-3	.	.	TRBV3-1/TRBV3-2	CASSHGTGANLYF	TGTGCCAGCAGCCATGGGACGGGGGCAAATTTGTATTTT
TRBJ2-3	TRBD1	.	TRBV7-9	CASSPQTGTGDLDTQYF	TGTGCCAGCAGCCCCCAAACCGGGACAGGGGACCTTGATACGCAGTATTTT
TRBJ2-7	.	.	TRBV5-4	CASTSGGGGTAYEQYF	TGTGCCAGCACCTCTGGGGGAGGGGGGACCGCCTACGAGCAGTACTTC
TRBJ2-1	.	.	TRBV10-1	CASSDGGTSGHEQFF	.
TRBJ1-1	.	.	TRBV14	CASSEMNTEAFF	TGTGCCAGCAGTGAAATGAACACTGAAGCTTTCTTT
TRBJ2-7	.	few	TRBV7-8	CASSLVLGEQYF	TGTGCCAGCAGCTTAGTTCTAGGCGAGCAGTACTTC
TRBJ1-4	.	.	TRBV20-1	CSAGPDEKLFF	TGCAGTGCTGGCCCAGATGAAAAACTGTTTTTT
TRBJ2-6	.	once	TRBV27	CASRDSSGANVLTF	TGTGCCAGCAGGGACAGCTCTGGGGCCAACGTCCTGACTTTC
TRBJ2-7	.	few	TRBV7-6	CASSLRVPRDPTYEQYF	TGTGCCAGCAGCTTAAGGGTTCCCCGGGACCCAACCTACGAGCAGTACTTC
TRBJ2-2	TRBD1	.	TRBV30	CAWSVTGGTGELFF	TGTGCCTGGAGTGTGACAGGGGGAACCGGGGAGCTGTTTTTT
TRBJ1-1	.	few	TRBV7-9	CASSVARGVNTEAFF	TGTGCCAGCAGCGTTGCAAGGGGGGTGAACACTGAAGCTTTCTTT
TRBJ2-7	TRBD2	few	TRBV2	CASSERGSIHEQYF	TGTGCCAGCAGCGAGCGGGGTTCGATCCACGAGCAGTACTTC
TRBJ2-1	.	.	TRBV5-4	CASSLVSGGVDEQFF	TGTGCCAGCAGCTTGGTGTCAGGTGGAGTCGATGAGCAGTTCTTC
TRBJ1-4	.	.	TRBV21-1	CASSTRREKLFF	TGTGCCAGCAGTACCAGGCGGGAAAAACTGTTTTTT
TRBJ2-5	.	.	TRBV4-3	CASSQGGAGRTQYF	TGCGCCAGCAGCCAAGGCGGCGCGGGGAGGACCCAGTACTTC
TRBJ2-6	TRBD1	.	TRBV2	CASRLTGNPSGANVLTF	TGTGCCAGCAGATTGACAGGGAACCCCTCTGGGGCCAACGTCCTGACTTTC
TRBJ2-7	TRBD1	few	TRBV7-3	CASSPDIPPGGKQYF	TGTGCCAGCAGCCCCGATATCCCCCCAGGGGGCAAGCAGTACTTC
TRBJ2-5	.	.	TRBV7-2	CASSLGGTVGRETQYF	TGTGCCAGCAGCTTAGGGGGTACGGTAGGGAGGGAGACCCAGTACTTC
TRBJ1-3	.	.	TRBV3-1/TRBV3-2	CASSPTRGNTIYF	TGTGCCAGCAGCCCTACGAGGGGGAACACCATATATTTT
TRBJ2-2	.	once	TRBV24-1	CATSASVIGELFF	TGTGCCACCAGTGCTTCAGTAATAGGGGAGCTGTTTTTT
TRBJ2-1	.	.	TRBV6-2/TRBV6-3	CASSYGDEQFF	TGTGCCAGCAGTTACGGCGATGAGCAGTTCTTC